These 17 T cell receptor beta chains came from one sample sequenced in a study of blood T cell repertoires in COVID-19. Sequencing used immunoSEQ multiplex PCR; TCRdb keeps in-frame clones, though not all of them. The table lists around 250,000 clones, 80% to 90% of them singletons, with around 5.9% in the top ten. The sequencing input was peripheral blood. The receptor set was obtained from a man in his sixties with acute or convalescent COVID-19.

The V call is TRBV28, the J call TRBJ2-7; TRBD2 agrees at 9 bases. V gave up 6 bases and J gave up 7 bases; unmatched junction bases: 10. The CDR3 is 14 amino acids. CDR1 and CDR2 (germline): MDHEN, SYDVKM. The CDR3 sequence is CASRLREGRGEQYF. The CDR3 bases are TGTGCCAGCAGGCTGCGGGAGGGCCGGGGAGAGCAGTACTTC.

This clone has just a few counts. This chain links TRBV15 with TRBJ1-3; 7 bases line up with TRBD1. CDR3 length equals 17 residues. Trimming took 1 base from V and 0 from J; bases not matched to a gene: 6. Germline CDR1 LNHNV, CDR2 YYDKDF (reference sequence). CDR3 DNA: TGTGCCACCAGCAGAGGCTCACAGGGGATCTCTGGAAACACCATATATTTT. As protein: CATSRGSQGISGNTIYF.

The V gene is TRBV12-5, the J gene TRBJ1-5, with a possible D match to TRBD1 (6 bases). Germline values: CDR1 LGHNT, CDR2 FRNRAP. Trimming removed 0 bases from V and 5 bases from J, with 17 bases in between. The CDR3 has 17 amino acids. This CDR3 is CASGLVTWGGRDQPQHF. CDR3 in DNA: TGTGCTAGTGGTTTGGTCACGTGGGGGGGCAGGGATCAGCCCCAGCATTTT.

The J gene is TRBJ2-1, the V gene TRBV7-2, with 7 bases lining up with TRBD2. The CDR3 is made up of 16 amino acids. CDR1 and CDR2 (germline): SGHTA, FQGNSA. V lost 7 bases and J lost 9; bases outside the gene matches: 18. The chain's CDR3 is CASNRAMGEGLAEQFF. The CDR3 region has the DNA TGTGCCAGCAACAGAGCTATGGGGGAGGGGCTTGCTGAGCAGTTCTTC.

This clone was seen just once. This rearrangement joins TRBV30 to TRBJ2-1; 11 bases align to TRBD2. V shed 1 base and J 6 bases; nucleotides not matched to a gene: 5. Germline-derived CDR1 and CDR2 are GTSNPN and SVGIG (reference sequence). The CDR3 loop spans 15 amino acids. CDR3 bases: TGTGCCTGGAGTGCCGGGACTAGCGGATTCAATGAGCAGTTCTTC. Translating gives CAWSAGTSGFNEQFF. The complete variable domain, with remaining parts taken from reference TRBV30 and TRBJ2-1, reads SQTIHQWPATLVQPVGSPLSLECTVEGTSNPNLYWYRQAAGRGLQLLFYSVGIGQISSEVPQNLSASRPQDRQFILSSKKLLLSDSGFYLCAWSAGTSGFNEQFFGPGTRLTVL.

This chain connects TRBV29-1 to TRBJ2-2, with 10 nucleotides matching TRBD2. V lost 5 bases, J lost 4 bases, and 10 bases stayed unmatched. Germline lookup yields CDR1 SQVTM and CDR2 ANQGSEA. The CDR3 has 16 amino acids. The CDR3 spells CSVRTSGVDGTGELFF. The CDR3, as DNA: TGCAGCGTTCGGACTAGCGGTGTGGATGGCACCGGGGAGCTGTTTTTT.

About this clone itself: Other DNA variants within this sample encode the same CDR3. The V and J genes are TRBV7-9 and TRBJ2-7; 9 bases align to TRBD1. The CDR3 length is 15 residues. Germline-derived CDR1 and CDR2 are SEHNR and FQNEAQ (reference sequence). Trimming at V came to 3 bases and at J to 1 base, leaving 4 bases not matched to a gene. The CDR3 reads CASSLEQGASYEQYF. The CDR3, as DNA: TGTGCCAGCAGCTTGGAACAGGGGGCTTCCTACGAGCAGTACTTC.

CDR3 bases: TGTGCCAGCAGCCTAACGGGGTTTAGGGACGAGCAGTACTTC. Translation gives CASSLTGFRDEQYF. The chain combines TRBV11-2 with TRBJ2-7; maybe TRBD2 (5 bases). V lost 5 bases and J 5 bases, leaving 16 bases between the germline ends. This CDR3 contains 14 residues. Germline CDR1 reads SGHAT; CDR2 reads FQNNGV.

The CDR3: CSVDARDRSSYEQYF. For the CDR3, the DNA is TGCAGCGTTGACGCCCGGGACAGGAGCTCCTACGAGCAGTACTTC. The chain combines TRBV29-1 with TRBJ2-7; 8 positions agree with TRBD1. The germline gives CDR1 SQVTM, CDR2 ANQGSEA. The ends lost 3 bases at V and 0 bases at J; junction bases unmatched: 7. The CDR3 extends over 15 amino acids.

The genes are TRBV7-2 and TRBJ1-1; tentative D call: TRBD1 (5 bases). Germline CDR1 is SGHTA and CDR2 is FQGNSA. This CDR3 has 12 amino acids. V was trimmed by 4 bases and J by 10 bases, leaving 13 bases between them. CDR3 in DNA: TGTGCCAGCAGCTCAGTGACAGTGGGAGCTTTCTTT. This translates into CASSSVTVGAFF. The variable domain in full, with the rest retrieved from reference TRBV7-2 and TRBJ1-1, is GAGVSQSPSNKVTEKGKDVELRCDPISGHTALYWYRQSLGQGLEFLIYFQGNSAPDKSGLPSDRFSAERTGGSVSTLTIQRTQQEDSAVYLCASSSVTVGAFFGQGTRLTVV.

The V and J genes are TRBV7-3 and TRBJ2-2; D might be TRBD1 (6 bases). With 5 bases removed from V and 6 bases from J, the gap between germline ends came to 13 bases. The CDR3 is 14 residues long. Looked up from germline, CDR1 is SGHTA and CDR2 is FQGTGA. This chain's CDR3 is CASSPMRGSGELFF. The CDR3 region has the DNA TGTGCCAGCAGCCCCATGAGGGGGTCCGGGGAGCTGTTTTTT.

This chain connects TRBV9 to TRBJ2-3, with TRBD2 matching 7 bases. The CDR3 has 16 residues. Per the germline V gene, CDR1 is SGDLS and CDR2 is YYNGEE. The J segment lost 5 bases and the V segment lost 0 bases, leaving 9 bases of the junction unmatched. The CDR3: CASSVEGTIWVDTQYF. In DNA form, the CDR3 reads TGTGCCAGCAGCGTAGAAGGGACTATCTGGGTAGATACGCAGTATTTT.

V is TRBV2 and J is TRBJ1-2; no clear D. The CDR3 has 14 residues. V lost 4 bases to trimming and J lost 2 bases, with 11 bases between them. CDR1 and CDR2 from the germline V gene are SNHLY and FYNNEI. The CDR3 DNA follows: TGTGCCAGCAGTGTGGAGATCCAAAACTATGGCTACACCTTC. Translating it yields CASSVEIQNYGYTF.

V usage is TRBV12-5 and J usage is TRBJ2-2; D possibly corresponds to TRBD2 (6 bases). Trimming took 0 bases from V and 2 from J, leaving 13 bases between them. The CDR3 extends over 17 amino acids. Germline-derived CDR1 and CDR2 are LGHNT and FRNRAP. As DNA, the CDR3 is TGTGCTAGTGGTTTGGTACTCGCGGGACTCAACACCGGGGAGCTGTTTTTT. Translation: CASGLVLAGLNTGELFF.

This clone occurred a few times. The chain links TRBV5-8 to TRBJ1-2; no clear D. Trimming shortened V by 9 bases and J by 3 bases, and 12 bases separated the two germline ends. The CDR3 spans 12 residues. Germline V gives CDR1 SGHTS, CDR2 YDEGEE. For the CDR3, the DNA is TGTGCCACAGGAAAGTCGGACTATGGCTACACCTTC. It codes for CATGKSDYGYTF.

The V call is TRBV12-3 or TRBV12-4, the J call TRBJ1-1, with D possibly matching TRBD1 (5 bases). The ends were cut back, 3 bases at V and 4 bases at J, with 9 bases in the middle. CDR3 size: 13 residues. DNA for the CDR3: TGTGCCAGCAGTTTTCGCCAGGGCACTGAAGCTTTCTTT. Translating it yields CASSFRQGTEAFF.

The sample holds a few counts of this clone. V usage is TRBV4-3 and J usage is TRBJ2-1, with D unresolved. The CDR3 totals 16 residues. V was pared by 0 bases and J by 4 bases, with 13 bases between. Germline CDR1 LGHNA, CDR2 YSLEER. Here the CDR3 DNA reads TGCGCCAGCAGCCAAGATCGAGACGGAGCTTACAATGAGCAGTTCTTC. Translation gives CASSQDRDGAYNEQFF.